Below, 23 T cell receptor beta chains from the same sample are listed, as sequenced in a study of T cells in Graves' hyperthyroidism and ophthalmopathy. RNA transcripts yielded amplified TCR beta CDR3 regions. A first-round RT-PCR of the TCR CDR3 used the HTBI primer set. MiXCR, run by TCRdb on the multiplex PCR reads, gives a single entry per CDR3 protein. The profile shows some 200,000 distinct CDR3 sequences, less than 20% of them singletons. Input material: blood. The receptors stem from a woman between 45 and 60 years old with Graves' hyperthyroidism.

The genes are TRBV5-1 and TRBJ2-2; tentative D call: TRBD2 (7 bases). The CDR3 is made up of 15 amino acids. CDR1 is SGHRS and CDR2 is YFSETQ in the germline V gene. V lost 7 bases and J 4 bases, leaving 17 bases between the germline ends. The CDR3 loop reads CASHPGGGLTGELFF. The DNA for the CDR3 is TGCGCCAGCCATCCGGGGGGCGGTCTCACCGGGGAGCTGTTTTTT.

The V and J genes are TRBV19 and TRBJ1-1, with D possibly matching TRBD1 (6 bases). V lost 3 bases to trimming and J lost 4 bases, with 12 bases between them. This CDR3 spans 14 amino acids. In germline, CDR1 is LNHDA, CDR2 SQIVND (reference sequence). The CDR3: CASSIGGGITEAFF. CDR3 sequence (DNA): TGTGCCAGTAGTATCGGAGGGGGTATCACTGAAGCTTTCTTT.

The table lists this clonotype with many counts. The chain is built from TRBV11-2 and TRBJ2-7; 11 nucleotides line up with TRBD2. The germline CDR1 and CDR2 sequences are SGHAT and FQNNGV. CDR3 size: 14 residues. V lost 6 bases to trimming and J lost 3 bases; unmatched junction nucleotides: 4. CDR3 nucleotides: TGTGCCAGCAGTCCCGGGACTAGCGGCTACGAGCAGTACTTC. It yields the protein CASSPGTSGYEQYF.

This clonotype was recorded at least ten times. This rearrangement joins TRBV6-1 to TRBJ1-2; D gene ambiguous. V was trimmed by 6 bases and J by 7 bases, leaving 6 bases between them. The CDR3 is 10 residues long. Germline V gene sequence: CDR1 MNHNS, CDR2 SASEGT. CDR3 region: CASSSFGYTF. The CDR3 bases are TGTGCCAGCAGCAGTTTTGGCTACACCTTC.

Ten or more counts support this clonotype. The chain carries TRBV7-9 and TRBJ2-7, with 8 bases matching TRBD1. Germline V lookup: CDR1 SEHNR, CDR2 FQNEAQ (reference sequence). This CDR3 region has 14 residues. Trimming at V came to 3 bases and at J to 3 bases, leaving 4 bases not matched to a gene. In DNA, the CDR3 is TGTGCCAGCAGCTTCGACAGGGGCCACTACGAGCAGTACTTC. As protein: CASSFDRGHYEQYF.

This sequence joins TRBV28 and TRBJ1-2; the match to TRBD1 covers 7 bases. The CDR3 is 13 amino acids. J was trimmed by 2 bases and V by 8 bases; bases with no gene match: 5. Germline loops: CDR1 MDHEN, CDR2 SYDVKM. The CDR3 DNA reads as TGTGCCAGCGCAACAGGGGCCAACTATGGCTACACCTTC. Translating gives CASATGANYGYTF.

This clonotype was found many times. The chain links TRBV5-1 to TRBJ1-1, with TRBD1 matching 9 bases. From germline, CDR1 is SGHRS and CDR2 YFSETQ. There are 15 residues in the CDR3. The V and J ends lost 4 bases and 4 bases, in that order; junction bases with no gene match: 8. Here the CDR3 reads CASSSGTGQGTEAFF. The CDR3 DNA reads TGCGCCAGCAGCAGCGGGACAGGGCAAGGCACTGAAGCTTTCTTT.

The V call is TRBV2, the J call TRBJ2-5; D unclear. V lost 3 bases and J lost 5, with 7 bases in between. Germline lookup yields CDR1 SNHLY and CDR2 FYNNEI. There are 12 residues in the CDR3. The CDR3 DNA is TGTGCCAGCAGTGATTGGCGGGAGACCCAGTACTTC. It encodes CASSDWRETQYF.

The chain employs TRBV18 and TRBJ1-6; maybe TRBD1 (6 bases). Per germline, CDR1 KGHSH and CDR2 LQKENI. The V and J ends lost 3 bases and 0 bases respectively, with 12 bases between them. This CDR3 is built from 17 residues. CDR3 residues: CASSPRTANSYNSPLHF. Written as DNA, the CDR3 is TGTGCCAGCTCACCGAGGACAGCCAACTCCTATAATTCACCCCTCCACTTT.

The chain joins TRBV12-3 or TRBV12-4 to TRBJ2-7; TRBD2 agrees at 9 bases. J gave up 3 bases and V 5 bases, and 14 bases lay outside the gene matches. CDR3 length: 17 amino acids. The CDR3 nucleotides are TGTGCCAGCAGTACCTCGACCATTAGCGGGAGAAGCTACGAGCAGTACTTC. It is translated as CASSTSTISGRSYEQYF.

This clonotype has just a few counts. The chain combines TRBV6-1 with TRBJ1-5; D gene uncertain. CDR3 size: 15 residues. CDR1 and CDR2 from the germline V gene are MNHNS and SASEGT. V was cut by 5 bases and J by 5 bases, with 16 bases left in between. Written as DNA, the CDR3 is TGTGCCAGCAGTATAGGACCAAGCGGCGATCAGCCCCAGCATTTT. Amino acids: CASSIGPSGDQPQHF.

This chain joins TRBV30 and TRBJ1-2, with a weak D call TRBD1 (5 bases). Germline values: CDR1 GTSNPN, CDR2 SVGIG (reference sequence). The V end was cut by 0 bases, the J end by 5 bases, with 13 bases between. The CDR3 has 14 amino acids. The CDR3 sequence is CAWSVLIGQYGYTF. CDR3 DNA: TGTGCCTGGAGTGTACTAATCGGACAATATGGCTACACCTTC.

This clonotype has ten or more counts. The rearrangement uses TRBV7-3 and TRBJ2-1; TRBD2 agrees at 7 bases. Germline CDR1 reads SGHTA; CDR2 reads FQGTGA. Trimming took 4 bases from V and 4 from J; bases not matched to a gene: 4. This CDR3 is 14 amino acids long. In DNA form, the CDR3 reads TGTGCCAGCAGCTCCTCGGGACTATACAATGAGCAGTTCTTC. Translation gives CASSSSGLYNEQFF.

This clonotype occurred a few times. The chain carries TRBV9 and TRBJ1-3, with unresolved D. This CDR3 is 14 amino acids long. Trimming removed 3 bases at V and 4 bases at J, with 11 bases between. Germline loops: CDR1 SGDLS, CDR2 YYNGEE. The CDR3 reads CASSGREVGNTIYF. For the CDR3, the DNA is TGTGCCAGCAGCGGACGGGAGGTCGGAAACACCATATATTTT.

This clonotype came up many times. The chain joins TRBV28 to TRBJ1-5, with unresolved D. This CDR3 contains 14 residues. V was cut by 5 bases and J by 2 bases, with 10 bases left in between. The germline V gene encodes CDR1 MDHEN and CDR2 SYDVKM. CDR3 protein: CASSPQRGNQPQHF. CDR3 bases: TGTGCCAGCAGTCCACAACGGGGCAATCAGCCCCAGCATTTT.

The rearrangement uses TRBV5-1 and TRBJ1-3; D gene unclear. The germline V gene encodes CDR1 SGHRS and CDR2 YFSETQ. Trimming pared 0 bases from V and 0 bases from J, leaving 7 bases between. CDR3 length: 15 amino acids. CDR3 protein: CASSLAQTSGNTIYF. CDR3 sequence (DNA): TGCGCCAGCAGCTTGGCACAGACCTCTGGAAACACCATATATTTT. Drawing the rest from reference TRBV5-1 and TRBJ1-3, the complete variable domain is KAGVTQTPRYLIKTRGQQVTLSCSPISGHRSVSWYQQTPGQGLQFLFEYFSETQRNKGNFPGRFSGRQFSNSRSEMNVSTLELGDSALYLCASSLAQTSGNTIYFGEGSWLTVV.

This clonotype was recorded many times. The chain is built from TRBV13 and TRBJ2-2; D tentatively fits TRBD1 or TRBD2 (5 bases each). Germline CDR1 and CDR2: PRHDT and FYEKMQ (reference sequence). V gave up 5 bases and J gave up 0 bases, with 10 bases separating them. This CDR3 contains 15 residues. CDR3: CASSAGTANTGELFF. CDR3 nucleotides: TGTGCCAGCAGCGCCGGGACGGCGAACACCGGGGAGCTGTTTTTT.

This clonotype showed up many times. J is TRBJ2-2 and V is TRBV19, with 8 nucleotides matching TRBD1. The CDR3 totals 14 residues. The junction had 5 bases not matched to a gene; V was cut back by 6 bases and J by 5 bases. CDR1 and CDR2 from the germline V gene are LNHDA and SQIVND (reference sequence). The CDR3 reads CASSDRGGTGELFF. The CDR3 DNA sequence: TGTGCCAGTAGCGACAGGGGTGGTACCGGGGAGCTGTTTTTT.

This clonotype showed up many times. The V call is TRBV3-1, the J call TRBJ2-3; the match to TRBD2 covers 13 bases. V was clipped by 4 bases and J by 3 bases; unmatched bases: 7. Looked up from germline, CDR1 is LGHDT and CDR2 is YNNKEL (reference sequence). The CDR3 is 17 residues long. CDR3 nucleotide sequence: TGTGCCAGCAGCCCGAGGACTAGCGGGAGTCTGACAGATACGCAGTATTTT. Encoded protein: CASSPRTSGSLTDTQYF.

CDR3 in amino acids: CASSLDLNSDGYTF. Here the CDR3 DNA reads TGTGCCAGCAGCCTCGACCTGAATTCGGATGGCTACACCTTC. This chain connects TRBV6-1 to TRBJ1-2, with D unresolved. CDR1 MNHNS and CDR2 SASEGT come from the germline V gene. This CDR3 is built from 14 residues. Trimming removed 6 bases from V and 6 bases from J, with 17 bases in between.

This clonotype was observed many times. The rearrangement uses TRBV28 and TRBJ2-7, with a tentative D call TRBD2 (5 bases). V lost 3 bases to trimming and J lost 1 base, with 13 bases between them. The CDR3 spans 15 residues. The germline gives CDR1 MDHEN, CDR2 SYDVKM. CDR3 residues: CASSLGETGSYEQYF. CDR3 DNA: TGTGCCAGCAGTTTGGGTGAAACGGGGTCCTACGAGCAGTACTTC.

This rearrangement joins TRBV19 to TRBJ2-7; D unclear. CDR3 length: 12 residues. Trimming took 6 bases from V and 3 from J, leaving 9 bases between them. In germline, CDR1 is LNHDA, CDR2 SQIVND (reference sequence). The CDR3 sequence is CASSGPGYEQYF. The CDR3, as DNA: TGTGCCAGTAGCGGACCTGGCTACGAGCAGTACTTC.

CDR3 sequence (DNA): TGTGCCAGCAGCTCCCATTGGGGGGAGCTGTTTTTT. As protein: CASSSHWGELFF. The chain links TRBV7-8 to TRBJ2-2; D not certain. V lost 4 bases and J lost 8, with 8 bases in between. Germline assignment: CDR1 SGHVS and CDR2 FQNEAQ. The CDR3 totals 12 residues.